This TCR beta chain emerged from a study of human T cells and chemical hapten exposure. Study-wide background: Across the whole study, which lasted about 5.5 months, patients were given diphenylcyclopropenone on the scalp once a week. Alopecia areata, totalis or universalis affected patients, mainly female.

Per the authors' pipeline: Samples contained a median of 95,638 TCRs, with a range of about 20,000 to 750,000. TCRdb reanalysed the RACE reads using MiXCR and keeps one entry per CDR3 protein. The V and J calls come from TCRdb's annotation, not from the publication. Of fewer than 200,000 distinct CDR3 sequences in the sample, around 24% were seen once. The CDR3 consists of 14 residues. The germline V gene has CDR1 DFQATT and CDR2 SNEGSKA (reference sequence). Study results and limitations: Every donor had alopecia, and their immune response may therefore differ from healthy people's.

Indicated time point: patch test 1, 2 weeks after DPC sensitization. Treatment reported: therapeutic diphenylcyclopropenone sensitization with weekly scalp DPC. This clonotype was recorded a few times. What it recognizes is unknown. One end of the junction varies from germline; a read error may be responsible. Sample: whole blood, taken in connection with sensitization to the hapten diphenylcyclopropenone (DPC). The chain recombines TRBV20-1 with TRBJ2-2; 9 bases are a match to TRBD2. The origin of this receptor is a woman aged 50 to 60 with alopecia areata. Some clones in this sample may be carry-over from other donors' samples. The CDR3 region has the DNA TGCAGTGCTAAGGCGGGAGGGAACTCCGGGGAGCTGTTTTTT. This sequence encodes CSAKAGGNSGELFF.